This T cell receptor beta chain was sequenced in a study of CD8+ T cells in alopecia areata. Across the whole study: Percentage of affected scalp area was the basis on which treated patients' severity was scored. General study points: Clonality in lesional scalp, especially alopecia totalis/universalis, exceeded that of normal scalp. Administration of tofacitinib significantly diminished scalp clonality and expanded CD8+ clones within the top 100.

This sample's treatment: oral pan-JAK inhibitor, 5-10 mg twice daily. About this clone: Its antigen remains unknown.

The CDR3 length is 15 residues. Germline assignment: CDR1 SNHLY and CDR2 FYNNEI. V was pared by 9 bases and J by 2 bases, with 4 bases of the junction left unmatched. Sequencing used cDNA as its template, made by extracting RNA and reverse transcribing it. Clones were sequenced by immunoSEQ multiplex PCR, and TCRdb holds only the in-frame ones, with some missing. The sample consists of 90,000 to 120,000 clones, 80% to 85% of them appearing once. Sequenced here: CD8+ T cells sorted from blood, sampled at week 24, from a patient treated with tofacitinib. V is TRBV2 and J is TRBJ2-1, with TRBD2 matching over 13 bases. The source is a human donor with alopecia areata. The chain's CDR3 is CASRTSGGPYNEQFF. The CDR3 DNA reads as TGTGCCAGTCGGACTAGCGGGGGACCCTACAATGAGCAGTTCTTC.